Below, one T cell receptor (beta chain) is given with its context. There is no known antigen for this receptor. No much larger clone is present one base from it, and per-base qualities are unavailable. V gives up 6 bases and J gives up 5 bases, and the segment between their germline ends measures 10 bases. Including the terminal cysteine and phenylalanine, the CDR3 comprises 12 residues. The sequence is cut down to CDR3 DNA, 36 bases in frame from base 1. In the germline V gene, CDR1 corresponds to SNHLY and CDR2 to FYNNEI. TCR beta CDR3 regions were sequenced from DNA using the immunoSEQ Assay. The authors' analysis ran thus. T cell density was computed as TCR beta template counts normalized to usable DNA estimated by amplifying housekeeping genes. Using the preseqR package, richness was estimated by extrapolating to 120,000 templates for tissue samples and 400,000 templates for PBMC samples. Clonality was defined as one minus Pielou's evenness. To identify tissue-enriched TCRs, differential abundance testing was run on productive amino-acid clonotypes with a minimum total count of 5 and an alpha of 0.1. The Jaccard Index and the Morisita Overlap Index were used to quantify repertoire overlap between compartments. TCR beta CDR3s were clustered by GLIPH together with public tetramer-defined viral CDR3s, and at least three viral sequences plus V-gene enrichment were required for viral motifs. In its TCRdb copy, this immuneACCESS table keeps in-frame sequences only and misses some clones. Where compared with another copy, unresolved V genes explain less than half of these, and the others have no known cause. V and J calls and clone size are those listed in that table; D and trimming were worked out from the DNA. The sample records about 59,000 clones, 90% to 95% of which are singletons. About 20% of the sample is held by the ten biggest clonotypes.

These data are taken from a study of T cells in localized non-small cell lung cancer (dated by TCRdb to the early 2020s). For the wider study: The study analyzed T cell repertoires of a few hundred early-stage NSCLC patients, comparing tumors and uninvolved tumor-adjacent lungs. All 250 or so NSCLC patients in the cohort were treatment-naive and had localized lung tumors that were resected. NSCLC patients had a mean age of approximately 66 years, and fewer than 150 were male and about 98 female.

Broad study findings and their caveats: Higher blood T cell density associated with longer overall survival, while higher adjacent-lung clonality associated with shorter survival. A median of about 50 of the top 100 tumor clones turned up in the paired uninvolved adjacent lung, and some 27 of those clones also ranked among the top 100 of that same adjacent lung. Because multi-region tumor sequencing was not performed, intratumor heterogeneity could not be ruled out. Because the study design was exploratory, TCR variables were selected using unadjusted p-values without false-discovery rate correction. Uninvolved tumor-adjacent lung showed the highest T cell clonality, higher than tumor, which suggests more focused antigenic responses in the adjacent lung.

At diagnosis, tumor, uninvolved tumor-adjacent lung and peripheral blood were collected and then preserved as a mix of FFPE and fresh-frozen material. Blood samples were analyzed as peripheral blood mononuclear cells for TCR repertoire profiling. The rearranged segments are TRBV2 and TRBJ2-5, with no D gene named confidently. This clonotype was sampled from a man between 40 and 75 years old with stage I lung adenocarcinoma. This specimen consisted of peripheral blood, obtained before any cancer treatment. The CDR3 reads CASRSGWETQYF. The nucleotide sequence is TGTGCCAGCAGGTCGGGTTGGGAGACCCAGTACTTC.